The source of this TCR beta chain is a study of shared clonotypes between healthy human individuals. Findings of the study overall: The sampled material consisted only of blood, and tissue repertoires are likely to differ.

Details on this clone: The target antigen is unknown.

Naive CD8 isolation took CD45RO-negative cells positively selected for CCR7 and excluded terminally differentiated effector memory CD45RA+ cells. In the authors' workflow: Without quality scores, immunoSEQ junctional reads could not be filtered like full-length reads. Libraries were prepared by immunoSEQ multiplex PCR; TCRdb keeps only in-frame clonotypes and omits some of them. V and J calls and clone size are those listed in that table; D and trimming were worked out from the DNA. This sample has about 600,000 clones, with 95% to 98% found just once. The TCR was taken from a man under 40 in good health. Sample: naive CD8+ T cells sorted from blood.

The CDR3 reads CASSPRQGDIYEQYF. CDR3 nucleotides: TGTGCCAGCAGCCCTCGACAGGGGGATATCTACGAGCAGTACTTC. The chain recombines TRBV9 with TRBJ2-7, with 9 bases matching TRBD1. The CDR3 runs 15 residues. Germline lookup yields CDR1 SGDLS and CDR2 YYNGEE. V gave up 4 bases and J gave up 3 bases; unmatched junction bases: 8.